This T cell receptor beta chain appears in the sequencing data of a study of neurological immune-mediated disorders. Study outcomes and limitations: Private repertoires in all groups were suggested, as expanded clones shared no CDR3 amino acid sequences across subjects.

One entry per CDR3 protein results from TCRdb running MiXCR on the 5' RACE reads. Of approximately 86,000 distinct CDR3 sequences in the sample, 2.6% were seen once. This clonotype was detected many times. Antigen: not known. The germline gives CDR1 WSHSY, CDR2 SAAADI. Trimming cost V 8 bases and J 2 bases; bases outside gene matches: 32. The CDR3 is 24 residues long. The clonotype originates from a woman under 40 with multiple sclerosis. Sequences were obtained from PBMCs. This chain connects TRBV10-2 to TRBJ2-2, with TRBD2 matching over 10 bases. DNA of the CDR3: TGCGCCAGCCGCACCTCCCCTTCACCGTCCCAGGGACTAGCGAGAACCCCAAACACCGGGGAGCTGTTTTTT. Its translation is CASRTSPSPSQGLARTPNTGELFF.